The 21 T cell receptor beta chains reported below all come from one sample, sequenced in a study of cytomegalovirus exposure and HLA in healthy donors. It was with 60 Vbeta and 13 Jbeta primers that the PCR ran. TCRdb's table, derived via immunoSEQ multiplex PCR, lists solely in-frame clones and lacks some. The sample spans some 130,000 clones; the ten largest clones claim approximately 1.6%. Sequenced sample: PBMCs. The source is a man aged 18 to 30 in good health and CMV-seronegative.

V and J are TRBV7-2 and TRBJ2-6, with TRBD1 as a possible D gene (6 bases). Germline loops: CDR1 SGHTA, CDR2 FQGNSA. This CDR3 has 15 residues. Between the trimmed V and J ends, which lost 4 bases and 1 base, there was a span of 8 bases. Written as DNA, the CDR3 is TGTGCCAGCAGCTATACAGGGTCTGGGGCCAACGTCCTGACTTTC. This codes for CASSYTGSGANVLTF.

The V gene is TRBV10-3, the J gene TRBJ1-1; D unclear. V was trimmed by 5 bases and J by 0 bases, leaving 19 bases between them. Germline assignment: CDR1 ENHRY and CDR2 SYGVKD. The CDR3 length is 17 residues. In DNA form, the CDR3 reads TGTGCCATCAGTCAGTTACCGTACGGGAACATGAACACTGAAGCTTTCTTT. Protein product: CAISQLPYGNMNTEAFF.

The V call is TRBV14, the J call TRBJ2-7, with TRBD1 as a possible D gene (5 bases). There are 15 residues in the CDR3. The germline CDR1 and CDR2 sequences are SGHDN and FVKESK. V lost 4 bases, J lost 2 bases, and 15 bases lay in between. In nucleotides, the CDR3 is TGTGCCAGCAGCCCCTGGACACTCAAGCCCTACGAGCAGTACTTC. Encoded protein: CASSPWTLKPYEQYF. Full variable domain (remainder filled in from reference TRBV14 and TRBJ2-7): EAGVTQFPSHSVIEKGQTVTLRCDPISGHDNLYWYRRVMGKEIKFLLHFVKESKQDESGMPNNRFLAERTGGTYSTLKVQPAELEDSGVYFCASSPWTLKPYEQYFGPGTRLTVT.

The chain carries TRBV7-3 and TRBJ2-3, with a tentative D call TRBD2 (6 bases). Germline V gene lookup returns CDR1 SGHTA and CDR2 FQGTGA. This CDR3 is 15 amino acids long. The V end was cut by 1 base, the J end by 0 bases, with 8 bases between. The CDR3 DNA reads TGTGCCAGCAGCTTAAGCCTAGCGAGCACAGATACGCAGTATTTT. Translating gives CASSLSLASTDTQYF.

V and J are TRBV5-8 and TRBJ1-1; tentatively, D is TRBD1 (5 bases). The CDR3 spans 15 residues. The V gene lost 3 bases and the J gene lost 1 base, with 13 bases spanning the gap. Germline CDR1 and CDR2: SGHTS and YDEGEE. The CDR3 spells CASSSTGLPNTEAFF. The CDR3 nucleotides are TGTGCCAGCAGCTCGACGGGACTCCCGAACACTGAAGCTTTCTTT. Combining the CDR3 with reference TRBV5-8 and TRBJ1-1 gives the whole variable domain EAGVTQSPTHLIKTRGQQATLRCSPISGHTSVYWYQQALGLGLQFLLWYDEGEERNRGNFPPRFSGRQFPNYSSELNVNALELEDSALYLCASSSTGLPNTEAFFGQGTRLTVV.

The V call is TRBV19, the J call TRBJ2-7, with 12 bases that match TRBD2. Looked up from germline, CDR1 is LNHDA and CDR2 is SQIVND (reference sequence). The CDR3 totals 16 residues. V trimming: 4 bases; J trimming: 3 bases; junction bases outside the gene matches: 7. The CDR3 protein is CASSRVLAGGRYEQYF. The CDR3 DNA reads TGTGCCAGTAGTAGGGTACTAGCGGGAGGTCGCTACGAGCAGTACTTC.

This sequence joins TRBV19 and TRBJ2-2, with 8 bases lining up with TRBD2. The ends lost 6 bases at V and 5 bases at J; junction bases unmatched: 8. Looked up from germline, CDR1 is LNHDA and CDR2 is SQIVND (reference sequence). The CDR3 extends over 15 amino acids. Written as DNA, the CDR3 is TGTGCCAGTAGGCGTTTGGCGGGGGGAACCGGGGAGCTGTTTTTT. This gives the protein CASRRLAGGTGELFF.

The chain employs TRBV19 and TRBJ2-3; possible D gene TRBD1, 6 bases. Germline CDR1 reads LNHDA; CDR2 reads SQIVND (reference sequence). With 8 bases removed from V and 1 base from J, the gap between germline ends came to 19 bases. The length of the CDR3 is 16 residues. Here the CDR3 reads CASGDYRAVGTDTQYF. DNA for the CDR3: TGTGCCAGTGGGGATTACAGGGCTGTAGGCACAGATACGCAGTATTTT.

The chain uses TRBV14 and TRBJ1-1; D perhaps matches TRBD1 (6 bases). Trimming left V 0 bases short and J 6 bases short, with 11 bases between. Germline loops: CDR1 SGHDN, CDR2 FVKESK. There are 14 residues in the CDR3. The CDR3 reads CASSQEGGRAEAFF. The CDR3 region has the DNA TGTGCCAGCAGCCAAGAAGGGGGGAGGGCTGAAGCTTTCTTT.

V is TRBV7-2 and J is TRBJ1-4; D not resolved. V lost 0 bases to trimming and J lost 12 bases, with 11 bases between them. The length of the CDR3 is 13 residues. From germline, CDR1 is SGHTA and CDR2 FQGNSA. The CDR3 reads CASSLAGSGELFF. Here the CDR3 DNA reads TGTGCCAGCAGCTTAGCAGGGAGTGGAGAACTGTTTTTT.

The chain joins TRBV5-6 to TRBJ2-1, with 8 bases that match TRBD1. The junction had 12 bases not matched to a gene; V was cut back by 3 bases and J by 7 bases. Germline CDR1 and CDR2: SGHDT and YYEEEE. This CDR3 spans 16 amino acids. CDR3: CASSSPAGGLDNEQFF. The CDR3 nucleotides read TGTGCCAGCAGCTCCCCGGCAGGGGGCCTTGATAATGAGCAGTTCTTC.

The chain joins TRBV5-6 to TRBJ1-4; 10 bases align to TRBD1. V trimming: 4 bases; J trimming: 7 bases; junction bases outside the gene matches: 10. Looked up from germline, CDR1 is SGHDT and CDR2 is YYEEEE. This CDR3 spans 16 amino acids. The CDR3 reads CASSPLDGTGAEKLFF. Here the CDR3 DNA reads TGTGCCAGCAGCCCCCTTGACGGGACAGGGGCTGAAAAACTGTTTTTT.

The chain is built from TRBV12-5 and TRBJ1-1; no clear D. Germline assignment: CDR1 LGHNT and CDR2 FRNRAP. The CDR3 spans 19 residues. V lost 0 bases and J 10 bases, leaving 30 bases between the germline ends. CDR3 region: CASGLVPGAQHGPPSGAFF. The CDR3 DNA reads TGTGCTAGTGGTTTGGTACCGGGAGCCCAACACGGACCACCATCGGGAGCTTTCTTT.

This chain joins TRBV7-9 and TRBJ1-1, with a tentative D call TRBD1 (5 bases). Per germline, CDR1 SEHNR and CDR2 FQNEAQ (reference sequence). The CDR3 covers 15 residues. V gave up 0 bases and J gave up 1 base, with 9 bases separating them. The CDR3 reads CASSLAEGRNTEAFF. The CDR3 DNA sequence: TGTGCCAGCAGCTTAGCGGAGGGGCGGAACACTGAAGCTTTCTTT.

In DNA form, the CDR3 reads TGCGCCAGCAGCTTTAGCGGGAGGGCCGGGGGCACAGATACGCAGTATTTT. Protein sequence: CASSFSGRAGGTDTQYF. The chain joins TRBV5-1 to TRBJ2-3; TRBD2 matches at 11 bases. The trim removed 2 bases at V and 1 base at J, leaving 6 bases unmatched. The germline V gene has CDR1 SGHRS and CDR2 YFSETQ. The CDR3 consists of 17 residues.

The chain couples TRBV27 to TRBJ2-6; no reliable D call. The ends were cut back, 6 bases at V and 0 bases at J, with 6 bases in the middle. Per the germline V gene, CDR1 is MNHEY and CDR2 is SMNVEV (reference sequence). The length of the CDR3 is 14 residues. CDR3 residues: CASRFSSGANVLTF. The CDR3 bases are TGTGCCAGCAGGTTTAGCTCTGGGGCCAACGTCCTGACTTTC.

The V call is TRBV18, the J call TRBJ2-7; TRBD2 agrees at 7 bases. Germline V gene lookup returns CDR1 KGHSH and CDR2 LQKENI. V was clipped by 4 bases and J by 5 bases; unmatched bases: 2. The CDR3 length is 12 residues. CDR3 sequence (DNA): TGTGCCAGCTCACAAGCGGGGAACGAGCAGTACTTC. Translated: CASSQAGNEQYF.

The V and J genes are TRBV7-3 and TRBJ2-3; TRBD2 agrees at 13 bases. V dropped 5 bases and J dropped 5; count of bases not matched to a gene: 28. Germline CDR1 is SGHTA and CDR2 is FQGTGA. The CDR3 is 23 residues long. The CDR3 nucleotides read TGTGCCAGCAGCCTAAGGCCGAGGGGGACTAGCGGGATCATCCCCGGGGAGGGAGATACGCAGTATTTT. It is translated as CASSLRPRGTSGIIPGEGDTQYF.

The chain is built from TRBV6-5 and TRBJ2-5; D gene unclear. The CDR3 runs 16 residues. Germline V lookup: CDR1 MNHEY, CDR2 SVGAGI. Trimming shortened V by 2 bases and J by 5 bases, and 18 bases separated the two germline ends. The CDR3 region is CASSYPHLPRLETQYF. The CDR3 DNA follows: TGTGCCAGCAGTTACCCCCACCTCCCCAGGTTGGAGACCCAGTACTTC.

This chain connects TRBV11-3 to TRBJ1-6; TRBD1 is a possible D gene (6 bases). Trimming took 2 bases from V and 10 from J, leaving 9 bases between them. This CDR3 region has 13 residues. The germline V gene encodes CDR1 SGHNT and CDR2 YENEEA. This CDR3 is CASSLYQGSPLHF. The CDR3 nucleotides are TGTGCCAGCAGCTTATACCAGGGGTCACCCCTCCACTTT. The full variable domain, completed using reference TRBV11-3 and TRBJ1-6, is EAGVVQSPRYKIIEKKQPVAFWCNPISGHNTLYWYLQNLGQGPELLIRYENEEAVDDSQLPKDRFSAERLKGVDSTLKIQPAELGDSAVYLCASSLYQGSPLHFGNGTRLTVT.

The rearrangement uses TRBV9 and TRBJ2-6; maybe TRBD2 (6 bases). The length of the CDR3 is 23 residues. From germline, CDR1 is SGDLS and CDR2 YYNGEE. Trimming removed 4 bases at V and 0 bases at J, with 32 bases between. The CDR3: CASSLRVSGGGLKWNSGANVLTF. CDR3 nucleotides: TGTGCCAGCAGCCTGAGGGTTAGTGGTGGGGGACTCAAATGGAACTCTGGGGCCAACGTCCTGACTTTC.